This T cell receptor beta chain was captured by sequencing in a study of shared clonotypes between healthy human individuals. The germline V gene has CDR1 SEHNR and CDR2 FQNEAQ (reference sequence). The CDR3 length is 14 residues. The V gene end was trimmed by 4 bases and the J gene end by 4 bases; junction bases not matched to a gene: 2. This clone was seen only a few times. Some clones are missing from TCRdb's copy, which holds only in-frame ones; the method was immunoSEQ multiplex PCR. Among some 2,400,000 clones listed, approximately 94% were seen once. This chain links TRBV7-9 with TRBJ2-7, with 12 bases identical to TRBD2. The sequenced sample consisted of naive CD4+ T cells sorted from blood. Subset in this sample: CD45RA+ positively selected. The TCR sequence derives from a man between 18 and 29 years old in good health. The CDR3 loop reads CASSSTSGSYEQYF. For the CDR3, the DNA is TGTGCCAGCAGCTCGACTAGCGGGAGTTACGAGCAGTACTTC.